This TCR beta chain came from a study of blood T cell repertoires in COVID-19. The germline V gene has CDR1 LGHNT and CDR2 FRNRAP. This CDR3 has 15 residues. Trimming pared 1 base from V and 1 base from J, leaving 10 bases between. The method was immunoSEQ multiplex PCR; TCRdb's version includes in-frame clones alone and lacks a portion of them. The sample has about 140,000 clones, around nine tenths seen once. The specimen was peripheral blood. This TCR was sampled from a woman aged 45-59 years with acute or convalescent COVID-19. This sequence joins TRBV12-5 and TRBJ1-1; D is possibly TRBD1 (5 bases). Here the CDR3 reads CASGLGGAQNTEAFF. The DNA of the CDR3 is TGTGCTAGTGGTTTGGGCGGGGCCCAGAACACTGAAGCTTTCTTT.